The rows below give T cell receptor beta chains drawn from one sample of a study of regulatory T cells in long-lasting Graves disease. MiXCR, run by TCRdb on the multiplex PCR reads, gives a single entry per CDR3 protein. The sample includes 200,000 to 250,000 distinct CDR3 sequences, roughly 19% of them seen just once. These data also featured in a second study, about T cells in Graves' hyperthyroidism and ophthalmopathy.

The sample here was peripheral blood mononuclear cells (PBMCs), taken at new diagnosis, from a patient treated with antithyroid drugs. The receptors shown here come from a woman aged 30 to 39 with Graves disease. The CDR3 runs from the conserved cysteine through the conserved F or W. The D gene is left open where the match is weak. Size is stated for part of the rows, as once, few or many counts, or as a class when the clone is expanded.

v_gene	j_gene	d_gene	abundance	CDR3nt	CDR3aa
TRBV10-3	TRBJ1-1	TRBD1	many	TGTGCCATCAGTGAACGGGGACAGGGGGGAAACACTGAAGCTTTCTTT	CAISERGQGGNTEAFF
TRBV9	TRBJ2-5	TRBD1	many	TGTGCCAGCAGCCGATCGACAGGGTACCAAGAGACCCAGTACTTC	CASSRSTGYQETQYF
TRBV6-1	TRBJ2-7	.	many	TGTGCCAGCAGTGAAGGAGAGACCTACGAGCAGTACTTC	CASSEGETYEQYF
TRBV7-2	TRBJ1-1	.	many	TGTGCCAGCAGCTTATTGGCCCTTAGCGCAGAAGCTTTCTTT	CASSLLALSAEAFF
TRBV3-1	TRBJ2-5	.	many	TGTGCCAGCAGCCAAGATCTGGCCGAATTTCAAGAGACCCAGTACTTC	CASSQDLAEFQETQYF
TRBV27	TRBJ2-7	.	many	TGTGCCAGCAGTTCTACTCCTAACTACGAGCAGTACTTC	CASSSTPNYEQYF
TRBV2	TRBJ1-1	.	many	TGTGCCAGCAGCCCGGGAGATCCTTCGTACACTGAAGCTTTCTTT	CASSPGDPSYTEAFF
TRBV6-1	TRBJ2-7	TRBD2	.	TGTGCCAGCAGTGAATGGGGCAGCGGGGGGCGATACGAGCAGTACTTC	CASSEWGSGGRYEQYF
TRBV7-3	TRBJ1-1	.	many	TGTGCCAGCAGCTTAAAGGGGGGTGTGTTCTCCACGTTTGACACTGAAGCTTTCTTT	CASSLKGGVFSTFDTEAFF
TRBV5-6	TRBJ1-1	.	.	TGTGCCAGCAGCTGGGGGCCCAACACTCGAGCTTTCTTT	CASSWGPNTRAFF
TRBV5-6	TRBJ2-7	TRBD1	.	TGTGCCAGCAGCCCGCCAGGGACAGGGGCCTCCTACGAGCAGTACTTC	CASSPPGTGASYEQYF
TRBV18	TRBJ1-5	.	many	TGTGCCAGCTCACCACCCGGGGGAGGTCTGTATAGCAATCAGCCCCAGCATTTT	CASSPPGGGLYSNQPQHF
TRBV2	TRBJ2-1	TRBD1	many	TGTGCCAGCAGTGAAGTGGGACAGCTAAAACACAATGAGCAGTTCTTC	CASSEVGQLKHNEQFF
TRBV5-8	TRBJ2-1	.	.	TGTGCCAGCAGCTTGGTAGGGTTCTCCTACAATGAGCAGTTCTTC	CASSLVGFSYNEQFF
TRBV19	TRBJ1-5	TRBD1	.	TGTGCCAGTAAAAGGGGGCCTGAGGGCAATCAGCCCCAGCATTTT	CASKRGPEGNQPQHF
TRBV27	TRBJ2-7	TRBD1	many	TGTGCCAGCAGTTGGGGACAGGCGCTTTCCTACGAGCAGTACTTC	CASSWGQALSYEQYF
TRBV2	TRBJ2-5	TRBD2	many	TGTGCCAGCAGTGAAAGGTCTAGCGGTCAAGAGACCCAGTACTTC	CASSERSSGQETQYF
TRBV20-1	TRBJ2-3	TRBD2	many	TGCAGTGCTAGAGCGCTAGCGGGAGATTCAGATACGCAGTATTTT	CSARALAGDSDTQYF
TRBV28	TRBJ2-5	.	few	TGTGCCAGCAGTTTAGACCAGCAAGAGACCCAGTACTTC	CASSLDQQETQYF
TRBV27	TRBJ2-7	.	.	TGTGCCAGCACTGGGGGTTCGGCCCCCTACGAGCAGTACTTC	CASTGGSAPYEQYF
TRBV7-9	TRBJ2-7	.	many	TGTGCCAGCAGCTTACCCGGATACGAGCAGTACTTC	CASSLPGYEQYF
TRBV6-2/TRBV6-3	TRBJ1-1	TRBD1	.	TGTGCCAGCAGTGGGGACAGGGAGATCCCTGAAGCTTTCTTT	CASSGDREIPEAFF
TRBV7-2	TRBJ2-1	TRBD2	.	TGTGCCAGCAGCTTAGTGGTGGGGGACTATTACAATGAGCAGTTCTTC	CASSLVVGDYYNEQFF
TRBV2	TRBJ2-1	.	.	TGTGCCATCTCCAAGACGGACGGGACTTCACCCTACAATGAGCAGTTCTTC	CAISKTDGTSPYNEQFF
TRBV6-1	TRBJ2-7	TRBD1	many	TGTGCCAGCAGTCGGACAGGGGAGTCCTACGAGCAGTACTTC	CASSRTGESYEQYF
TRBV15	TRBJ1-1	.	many	TGTGTCACCAGCCCCACCGGGACAATGAACACTGAAGCTTTCTTT	CVTSPTGTMNTEAFF
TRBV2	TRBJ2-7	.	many	TGTGCCAGCGGCACAGGAGCCTACGAGCAGTACTTC	CASGTGAYEQYF
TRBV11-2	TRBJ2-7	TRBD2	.	TGTGCCAGCAGCCCACGGCCTAGCGGGGGGGCTGGGGAGCAGTACTTC	CASSPRPSGGAGEQYF
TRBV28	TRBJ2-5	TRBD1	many	TGTGCCAGCAGTTTACGACAGGGGGCCGAGACCCAGTACTTC	CASSLRQGAETQYF
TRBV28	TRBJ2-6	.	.	TGTGCCAGCAGTTCCCCTAGATCGCGATGGGGGGCCAACGTCCTGACTTTC	CASSSPRSRWGANVLTF
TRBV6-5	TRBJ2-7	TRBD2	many	TGTGCCAGCAGTTATGGGCGGGAGTTGACCTACGAGCAGTACTTC	CASSYGRELTYEQYF
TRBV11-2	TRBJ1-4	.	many	TGTGCCAGCAGCCCCCGCACGGTCGAAAAACTGTTTTTT	CASSPRTVEKLFF
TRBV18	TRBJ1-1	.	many	TGTGCCAGCTCACAGGGGAGTGGCACTGAAGCTTTCTTT	CASSQGSGTEAFF
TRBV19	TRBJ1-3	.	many	TGTGCCAGTAGTCCACAGGTTCCCTCTGGAAACACCATATATTTT	CASSPQVPSGNTIYF
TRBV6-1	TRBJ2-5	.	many	TGTGCCAGCAGTATGACCTCGCAAGAGACCCAGTACTTC	CASSMTSQETQYF
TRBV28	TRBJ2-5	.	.	TGTGCCAGCAGCACTAGCAGAGAGACCCAGTACTTC	CASSTSRETQYF
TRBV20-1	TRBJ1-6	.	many	TGCAGTGCTAGACCAGCAAAGTCCGCGAGAAATTCACCCCTCCACTTT	CSARPAKSARNSPLHF
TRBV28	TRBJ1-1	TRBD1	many	TGTGCCAGCAGTTTATTACAGGGGTTTTACACTGAAGCTTTCTTT	CASSLLQGFYTEAFF
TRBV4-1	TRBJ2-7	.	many	TGCGCCAGCAGCCAAGAGAATAGCGACCCCTCCTACGAGCAGTACTTC	CASSQENSDPSYEQYF
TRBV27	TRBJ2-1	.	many	TGTGCCAGCAGTACATACAGTAGCTCCTACAATGAGCAGTTCTTC	CASSTYSSSYNEQFF
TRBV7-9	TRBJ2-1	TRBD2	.	TGTGCCAGCAGTCGGGGGCGGGAGGCTTTGGGCAATGAGCAGTTCTTC	CASSRGREALGNEQFF
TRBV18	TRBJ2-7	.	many	TGTGCCAGCTCAGGGTATTCCTACGAGCAGTACTTC	CASSGYSYEQYF
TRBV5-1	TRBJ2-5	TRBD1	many	TGCGCCAGCAGCTCAGGACAGGGGGAGACCCAGTACTTC	CASSSGQGETQYF
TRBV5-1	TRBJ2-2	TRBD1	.	TGCGCCAGCAGCACGGCAGGGGGCGCATTAGGGGAGCTGTTTTTT	CASSTAGGALGELFF
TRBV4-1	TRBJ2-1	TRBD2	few	TGCGCCAGCAGCCGCTTACTAGCGAACAATGAGCAGTTCTTC	CASSRLLANNEQFF